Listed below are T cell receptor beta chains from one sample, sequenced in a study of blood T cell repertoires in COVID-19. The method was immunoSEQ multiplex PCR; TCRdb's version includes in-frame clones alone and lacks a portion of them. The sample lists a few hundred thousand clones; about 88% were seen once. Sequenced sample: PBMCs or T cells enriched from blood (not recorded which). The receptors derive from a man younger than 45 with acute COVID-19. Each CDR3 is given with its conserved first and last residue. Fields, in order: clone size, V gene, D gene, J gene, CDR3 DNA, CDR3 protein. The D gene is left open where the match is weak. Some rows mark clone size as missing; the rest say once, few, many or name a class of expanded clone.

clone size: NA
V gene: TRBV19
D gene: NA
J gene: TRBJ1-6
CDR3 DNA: TGTGCCAGTAGTGATCGGAATTCACCCCTCCACTTT
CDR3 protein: CASSDRNSPLHF

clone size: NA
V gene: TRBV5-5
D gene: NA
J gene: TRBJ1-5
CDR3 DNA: TGTGCCAGCAGCTTTGGGCCAGGGGTACAGCCCCAGCATTTT
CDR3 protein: CASSFGPGVQPQHF

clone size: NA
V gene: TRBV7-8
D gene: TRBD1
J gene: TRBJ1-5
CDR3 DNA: TGTGCCAGCAGCTTAAGGGGGCGGGGACAGAGCACAAATCAGCCCCAGCATTTT
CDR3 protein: CASSLRGRGQSTNQPQHF

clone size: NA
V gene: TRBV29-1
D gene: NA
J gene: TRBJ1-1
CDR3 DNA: TGCAGCGTCCTCGGGTACACTGAAGCTTTCTTT
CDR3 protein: CSVLGYTEAFF

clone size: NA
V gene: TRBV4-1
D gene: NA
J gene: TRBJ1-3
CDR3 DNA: TGCGCCAGCAGCCAAGATAGCGAAGGAAACACCATATATTTT
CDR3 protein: CASSQDSEGNTIYF

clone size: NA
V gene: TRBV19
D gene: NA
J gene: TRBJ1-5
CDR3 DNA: TGTGCCAGTAGTATAGGGGCGAATCAGCCCCAGCATTTT
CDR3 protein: CASSIGANQPQHF

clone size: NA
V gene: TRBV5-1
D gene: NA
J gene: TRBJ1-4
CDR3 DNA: TGCGCCAGCAGCTTCGGGACTGCAACTAATGAAAAACTGTTTTTT
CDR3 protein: CASSFGTATNEKLFF

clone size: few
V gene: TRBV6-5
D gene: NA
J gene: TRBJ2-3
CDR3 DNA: TGTGCCAGCAGGTCCGGGCCGGGGGGACACAATACGCAGTATTTT
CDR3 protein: CASRSGPGGHNTQYF

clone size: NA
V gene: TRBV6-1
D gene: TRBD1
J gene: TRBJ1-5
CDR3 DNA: TGTGCCAGCAGTGAGCGGAGGGGGCGCGACGTAAGCAATCAGCCCCAGCATTTT
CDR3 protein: CASSERRGRDVSNQPQHF

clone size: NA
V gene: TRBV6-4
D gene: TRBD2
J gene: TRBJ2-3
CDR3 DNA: TGTGCCAGCAGTGTCTTAGCGGGGGGGCAAGATACGCAGTATTTT
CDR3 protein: CASSVLAGGQDTQYF

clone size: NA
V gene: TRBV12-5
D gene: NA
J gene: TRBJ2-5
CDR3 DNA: TGTGCTAGTGGTTTGTTGAGCAGGCAAGAGACCCAGTACTTC
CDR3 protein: CASGLLSRQETQYF

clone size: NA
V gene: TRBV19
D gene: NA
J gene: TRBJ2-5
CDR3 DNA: TGTGCCAGTACCGGAGGGCCTTTCGGCCAGGAGACCCAGTACTTC
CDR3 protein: CASTGGPFGQETQYF

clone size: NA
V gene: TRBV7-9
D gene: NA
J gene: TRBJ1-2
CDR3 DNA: TGTGCCAGCAGCTTAGGATCCAGGGACTACACCTTC
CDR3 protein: CASSLGSRDYTF

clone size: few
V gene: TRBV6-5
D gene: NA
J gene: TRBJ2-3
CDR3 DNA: TGTGCCAGCAGTTACGAGGCGGGTCTCACAGATACGCAGTATTTT
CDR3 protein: CASSYEAGLTDTQYF

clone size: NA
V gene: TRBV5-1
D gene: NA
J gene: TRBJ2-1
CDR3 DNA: TGCGCCAGCAACCAGGCAGGCTCCTACAATGAGCAGTTCTTC
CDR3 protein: CASNQAGSYNEQFF

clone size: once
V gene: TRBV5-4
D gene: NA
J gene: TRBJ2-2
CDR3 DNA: TGTGCCAGCAGCCTGGGGGGGCCCACCGGGGAGCTGTTTTTT
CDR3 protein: CASSLGGPTGELFF

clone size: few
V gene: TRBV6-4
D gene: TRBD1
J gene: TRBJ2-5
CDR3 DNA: TGTGCCAGCAGCCTATTACCGGGACAGCAAGAGACCCAGTACTTC
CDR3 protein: CASSLLPGQQETQYF

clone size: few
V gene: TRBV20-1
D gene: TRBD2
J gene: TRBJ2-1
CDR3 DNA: TGCAGTGCTAGTAACCGCGGGGGGAACAATGAGCAGTTCTTC
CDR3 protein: CSASNRGGNNEQFF

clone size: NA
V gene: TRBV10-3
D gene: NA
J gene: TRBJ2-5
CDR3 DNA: TGTGCCATCAGTCCAGGGGTACGCGAGACCCAGTACTTC
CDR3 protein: CAISPGVRETQYF

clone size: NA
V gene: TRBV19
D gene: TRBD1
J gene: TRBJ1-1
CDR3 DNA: TGTGCCAGTAGTGACGCAGGGGGGTCCACCACTGAAGCTTTCTTT
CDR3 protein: CASSDAGGSTTEAFF

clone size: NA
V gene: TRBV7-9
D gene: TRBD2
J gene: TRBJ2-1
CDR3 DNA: TGTGCCAGCAGCTCGCCACTAGCGGGAGGGTCTTTGTGGCGGTTCTTC
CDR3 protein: CASSSPLAGGSLWRFF

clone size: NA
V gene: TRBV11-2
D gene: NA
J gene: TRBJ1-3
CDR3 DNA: TGTGCCAGCGAACGGAGCTCTGGAAACACCATATATTTT
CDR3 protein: CASERSSGNTIYF

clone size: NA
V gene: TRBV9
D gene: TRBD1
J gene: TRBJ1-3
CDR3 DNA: TGTGCCAGCAGCTCAGGGACAGCTTTAACTTCTGGAAACACCATATATTTT
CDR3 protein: CASSSGTALTSGNTIYF

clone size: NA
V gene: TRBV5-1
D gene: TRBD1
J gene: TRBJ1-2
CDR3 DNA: TGCGCCAGCAGCCCAGAACCAGGGACAGGGATTTCCTATGGCTACACCTTC
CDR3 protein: CASSPEPGTGISYGYTF

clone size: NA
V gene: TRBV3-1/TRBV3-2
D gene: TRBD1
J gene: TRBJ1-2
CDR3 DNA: TGTGCCAGCAGCCATACTGGGACAGGGAAGGAAATGGACTATGGCTACACCTTC
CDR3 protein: CASSHTGTGKEMDYGYTF

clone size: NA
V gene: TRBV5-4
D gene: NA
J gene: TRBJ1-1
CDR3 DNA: TGTGCCAGCAGCTTAAAGAATAGCGGCACTGAAGCTTTCTTT
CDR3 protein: CASSLKNSGTEAFF

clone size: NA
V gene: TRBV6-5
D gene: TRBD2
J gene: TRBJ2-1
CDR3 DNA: TGTGCCACTAGTCCGGGACTAGTCATTTTTGAGCAGTTCTTC
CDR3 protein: CATSPGLVIFEQFF